The text below deals with one T cell receptor beta chain. V was shortened by 8 bases and J by 2 bases, with 13 bases between the two germline ends. CDR1 is SGHAT and CDR2 is FQNNGV in the germline V gene. CDR3 length: 13 residues. The data derive from a study of blood T cells in healthy people across ages. A second PCR, run for about 7 to 11 cycles, used a sample-barcoded 5' primer plus a J-beta primer mix. TCRdb redid the calling of the 5' RACE reads with MiXCR, one entry per CDR3 protein. The sample includes hundreds of thousands of distinct CDR3 sequences, under 45% of them seen just once. The clonotype originates from a man aged 60 to 69 in good health. The sample consisted of blood. The chain employs TRBV11-2 and TRBJ2-7; D is tentatively TRBD1 or TRBD2 (5 bases each). CDR3 bases: TGTGCCAGCGGGGGACCCATAGCCTACGAGCAGTACTTC. This codes for CASGGPIAYEQYF.